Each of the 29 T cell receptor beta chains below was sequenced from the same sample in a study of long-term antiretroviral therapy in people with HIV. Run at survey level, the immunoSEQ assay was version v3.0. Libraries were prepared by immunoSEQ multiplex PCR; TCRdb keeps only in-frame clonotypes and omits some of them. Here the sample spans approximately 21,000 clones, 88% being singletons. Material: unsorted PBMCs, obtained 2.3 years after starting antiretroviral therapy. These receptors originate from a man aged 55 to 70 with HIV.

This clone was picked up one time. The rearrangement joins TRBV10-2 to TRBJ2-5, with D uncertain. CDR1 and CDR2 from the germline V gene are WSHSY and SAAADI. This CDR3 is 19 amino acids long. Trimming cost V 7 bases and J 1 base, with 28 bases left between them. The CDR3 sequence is CASTNRVKTPLSCQETQYF. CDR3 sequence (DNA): TGCGCCAGCACTAACAGAGTCAAAACCCCTTTGTCTTGCCAAGAGACCCAGTACTTC.

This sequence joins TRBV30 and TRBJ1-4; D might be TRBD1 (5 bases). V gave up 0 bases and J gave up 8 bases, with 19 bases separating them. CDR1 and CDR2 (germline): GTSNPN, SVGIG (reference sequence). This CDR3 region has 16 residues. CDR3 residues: CAWSVRPGPVEEKLFF. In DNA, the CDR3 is TGTGCCTGGAGTGTACGCCCGGGACCCGTGGAAGAAAAACTGTTTTTT.

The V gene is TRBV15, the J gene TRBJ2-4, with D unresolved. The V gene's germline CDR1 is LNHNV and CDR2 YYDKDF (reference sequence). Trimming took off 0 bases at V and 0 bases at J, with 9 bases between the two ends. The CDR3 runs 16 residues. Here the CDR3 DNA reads TGTGCCACCAGCAGAGAAATTAGGTCAGCCAAAAACATTCAGTACTTC. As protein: CATSREIRSAKNIQYF.

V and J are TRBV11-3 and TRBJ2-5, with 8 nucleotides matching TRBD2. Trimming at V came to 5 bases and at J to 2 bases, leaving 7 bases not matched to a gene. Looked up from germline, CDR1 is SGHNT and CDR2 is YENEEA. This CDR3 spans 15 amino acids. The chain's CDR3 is CASSRTSGAQETQYF. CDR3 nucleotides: TGTGCCAGCAGCCGAACTAGCGGAGCACAAGAGACCCAGTACTTC.

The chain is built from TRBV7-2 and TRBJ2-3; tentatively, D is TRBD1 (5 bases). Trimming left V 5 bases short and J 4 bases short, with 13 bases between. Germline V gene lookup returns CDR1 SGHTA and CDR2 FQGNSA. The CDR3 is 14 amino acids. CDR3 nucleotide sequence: TGTGCCAGCAGCGTCAGGGTGGGATCAGATACGCAGTATTTT. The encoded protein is CASSVRVGSDTQYF. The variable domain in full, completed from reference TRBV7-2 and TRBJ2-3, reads GAGVSQSPSNKVTEKGKDVELRCDPISGHTALYWYRQSLGQGLEFLIYFQGNSAPDKSGLPSDRFSAERTGGSVSTLTIQRTQQEDSAVYLCASSVRVGSDTQYFGPGTRLTVL.

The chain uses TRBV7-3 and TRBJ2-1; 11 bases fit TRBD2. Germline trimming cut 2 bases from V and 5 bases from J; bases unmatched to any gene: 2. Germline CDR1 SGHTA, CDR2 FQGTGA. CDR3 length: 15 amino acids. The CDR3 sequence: CASSLLGLADNEQFF. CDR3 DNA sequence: TGTGCCAGCAGCTTATTGGGACTAGCGGACAATGAGCAGTTCTTC.

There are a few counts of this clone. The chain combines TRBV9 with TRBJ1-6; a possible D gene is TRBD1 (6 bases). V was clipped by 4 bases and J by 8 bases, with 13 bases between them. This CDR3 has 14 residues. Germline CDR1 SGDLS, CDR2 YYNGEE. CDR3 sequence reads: CASSLNRVDSPLHF. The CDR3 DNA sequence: TGTGCCAGCAGCCTAAACAGGGTGGATTCACCCCTCCACTTT.

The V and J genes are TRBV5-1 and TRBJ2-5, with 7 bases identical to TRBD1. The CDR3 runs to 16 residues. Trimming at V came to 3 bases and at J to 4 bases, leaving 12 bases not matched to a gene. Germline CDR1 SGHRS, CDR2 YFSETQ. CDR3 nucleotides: TGCGCCAGCAGCTCAGGCCGAACAGGGGCAGGAGAGACCCAGTACTTC. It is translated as CASSSGRTGAGETQYF.

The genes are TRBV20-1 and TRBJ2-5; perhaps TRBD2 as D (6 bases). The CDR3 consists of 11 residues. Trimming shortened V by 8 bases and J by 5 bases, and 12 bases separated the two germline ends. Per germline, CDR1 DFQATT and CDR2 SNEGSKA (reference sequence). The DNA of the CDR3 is TGCAGTCGGGACTTTCTGGAGACCCAGTACTTC. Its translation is CSRDFLETQYF.

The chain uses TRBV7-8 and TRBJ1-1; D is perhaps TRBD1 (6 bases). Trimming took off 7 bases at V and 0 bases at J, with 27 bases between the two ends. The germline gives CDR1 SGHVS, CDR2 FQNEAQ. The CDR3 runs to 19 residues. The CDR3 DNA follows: TGTGCCAGCACCCACCACGTCTATACCGGGGGCGGCATGAACACTGAAGCTTTCTTT. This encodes CASTHHVYTGGGMNTEAFF. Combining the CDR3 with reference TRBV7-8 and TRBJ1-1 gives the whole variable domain GAGVSQSPRYKVAKRGQDVALRCDPISGHVSLFWYQQALGQGPEFLTYFQNEAQLDKSGLPSDRFFAERPEGSVSTLKIQRTQQEDSAVYLCASTHHVYTGGGMNTEAFFGQGTRLTVV.

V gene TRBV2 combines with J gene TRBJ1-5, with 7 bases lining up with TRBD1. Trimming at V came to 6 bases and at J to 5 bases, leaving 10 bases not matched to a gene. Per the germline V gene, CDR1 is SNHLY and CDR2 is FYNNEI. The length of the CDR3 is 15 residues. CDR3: CASRNNRDSYQPQHF. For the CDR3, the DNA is TGTGCCAGCAGAAATAACCGGGACAGCTATCAGCCCCAGCATTTT.

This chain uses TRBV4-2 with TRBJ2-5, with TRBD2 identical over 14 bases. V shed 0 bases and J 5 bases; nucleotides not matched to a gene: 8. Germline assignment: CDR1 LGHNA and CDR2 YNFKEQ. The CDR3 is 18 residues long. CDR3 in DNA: TGTGCCAGCAGCCAAGAGAGGGGGACTAGCGGGAGCGGGGAGACCCAGTACTTC. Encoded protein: CASSQERGTSGSGETQYF.

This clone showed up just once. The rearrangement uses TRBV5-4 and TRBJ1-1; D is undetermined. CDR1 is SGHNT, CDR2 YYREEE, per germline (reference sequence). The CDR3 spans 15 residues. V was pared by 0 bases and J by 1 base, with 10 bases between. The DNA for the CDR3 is TGTGCCAGCAGCTTGGCACTCGAATGGAACACTGAAGCTTTCTTT. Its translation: CASSLALEWNTEAFF.

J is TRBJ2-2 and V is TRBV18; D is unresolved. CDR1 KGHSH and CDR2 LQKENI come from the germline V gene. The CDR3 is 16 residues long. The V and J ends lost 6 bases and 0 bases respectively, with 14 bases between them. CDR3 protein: CASSSTATANTGELFF. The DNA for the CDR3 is TGTGCCAGCTCGTCGACGGCAACTGCGAACACCGGGGAGCTGTTTTTT.

CDR3 amino acids: CASSYSRAQETQYF. CDR3 DNA: TGTGCCAGCAGTTACAGTCGGGCTCAAGAGACCCAGTACTTC. V gene TRBV6-5 combines with J gene TRBJ2-5; D uncertain. V was cut by 2 bases and J by 2 bases, with 9 bases left in between. CDR3 length equals 14 residues. Germline CDR1 is MNHEY and CDR2 is SVGAGI.

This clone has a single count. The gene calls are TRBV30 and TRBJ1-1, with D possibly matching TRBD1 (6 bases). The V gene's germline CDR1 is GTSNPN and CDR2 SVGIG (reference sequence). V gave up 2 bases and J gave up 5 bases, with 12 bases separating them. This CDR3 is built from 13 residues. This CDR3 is CAWSRGGRTEAFF. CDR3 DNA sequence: TGTGCCTGGAGTAGGGGGGGCAGGACTGAAGCTTTCTTT.

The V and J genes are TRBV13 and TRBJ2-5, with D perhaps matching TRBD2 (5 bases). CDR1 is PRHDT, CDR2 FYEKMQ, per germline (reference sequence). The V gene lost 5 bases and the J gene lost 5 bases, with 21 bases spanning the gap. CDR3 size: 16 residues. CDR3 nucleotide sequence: TGTGCCAGCAGCCCCCGGTCAACGGGGAAGCGGGAGACCCAGTACTTC. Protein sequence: CASSPRSTGKRETQYF.

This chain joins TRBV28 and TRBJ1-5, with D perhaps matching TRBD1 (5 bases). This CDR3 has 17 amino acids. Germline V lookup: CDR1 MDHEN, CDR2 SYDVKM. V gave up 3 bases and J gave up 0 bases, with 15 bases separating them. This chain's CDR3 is CASSFRDGRYSNQPQHF. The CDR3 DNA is TGTGCCAGCAGTTTCCGGGACGGAAGATATAGCAATCAGCCCCAGCATTTT.

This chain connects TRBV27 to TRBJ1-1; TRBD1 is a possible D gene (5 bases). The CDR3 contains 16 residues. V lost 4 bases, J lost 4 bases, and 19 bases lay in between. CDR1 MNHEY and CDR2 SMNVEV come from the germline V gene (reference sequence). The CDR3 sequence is CASSYLLTGARTEAFF. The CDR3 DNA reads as TGTGCCAGCAGTTACTTATTGACCGGGGCCCGCACTGAAGCTTTCTTT.

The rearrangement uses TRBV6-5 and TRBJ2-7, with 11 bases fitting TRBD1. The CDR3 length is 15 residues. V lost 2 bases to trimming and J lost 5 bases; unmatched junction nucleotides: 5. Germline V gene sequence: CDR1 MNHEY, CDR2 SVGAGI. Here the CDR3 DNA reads TGTGCCAGCAGTTACCGTGGACAGGGGGCCCACGAGCAGTACTTC. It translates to CASSYRGQGAHEQYF.

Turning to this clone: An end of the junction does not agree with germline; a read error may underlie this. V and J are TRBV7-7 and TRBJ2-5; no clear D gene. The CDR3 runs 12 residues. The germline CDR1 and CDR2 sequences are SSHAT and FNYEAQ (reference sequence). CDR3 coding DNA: TGTGCTAGCAGCTCCATAGGGGAGACCCAGTACTTC. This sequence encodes CASSSIGETQYF.

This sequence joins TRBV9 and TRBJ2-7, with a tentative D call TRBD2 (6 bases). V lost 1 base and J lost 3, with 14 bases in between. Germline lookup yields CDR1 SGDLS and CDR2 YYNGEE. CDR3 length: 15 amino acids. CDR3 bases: TGTGCCAGCAGCGTATCTGGCGGGCGGGACTACGAGCAGTACTTC. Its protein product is CASSVSGGRDYEQYF.

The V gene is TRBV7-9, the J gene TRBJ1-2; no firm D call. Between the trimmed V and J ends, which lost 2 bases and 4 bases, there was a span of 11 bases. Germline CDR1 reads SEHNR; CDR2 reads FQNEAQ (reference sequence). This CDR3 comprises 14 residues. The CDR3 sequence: CASSLYAESYGYTF. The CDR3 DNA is TGTGCCAGCAGCTTATACGCGGAAAGCTATGGCTACACCTTC.

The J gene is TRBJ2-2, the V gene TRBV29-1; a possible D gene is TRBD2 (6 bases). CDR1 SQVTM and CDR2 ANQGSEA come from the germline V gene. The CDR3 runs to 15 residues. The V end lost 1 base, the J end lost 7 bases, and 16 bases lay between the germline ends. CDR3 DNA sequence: TGCAGCGTTGAAGGGGGGGTCTTTGAAGTCGGGGAGCTGTTTTTT. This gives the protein CSVEGGVFEVGELFF.

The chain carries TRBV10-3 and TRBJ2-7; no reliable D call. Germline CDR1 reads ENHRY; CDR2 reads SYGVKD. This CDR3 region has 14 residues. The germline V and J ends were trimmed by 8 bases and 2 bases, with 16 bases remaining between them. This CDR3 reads CAIQLGGGPYEQYF. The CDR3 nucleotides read TGTGCCATCCAATTGGGCGGCGGACCCTACGAGCAGTACTTC.

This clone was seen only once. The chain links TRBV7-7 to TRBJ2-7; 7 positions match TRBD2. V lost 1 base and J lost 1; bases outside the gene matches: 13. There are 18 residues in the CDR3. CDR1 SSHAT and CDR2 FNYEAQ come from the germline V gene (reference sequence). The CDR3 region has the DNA TGTGCCAGCAGCTTAGTTGGTAGCGGGTGTCCCTCTTCCTACGAGCAGTACTTC. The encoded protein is CASSLVGSGCPSSYEQYF. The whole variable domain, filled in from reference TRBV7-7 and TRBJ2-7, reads GAGVSQSPRYKVTKRGQDVTLRCDPISSHATLYWYQQALGQGPEFLTYFNYEAQPDKSGLPSDRFSAERPEGSISTLTIQRTEQRDSAMYRCASSLVGSGCPSSYEQYFGPGTRLTVT.

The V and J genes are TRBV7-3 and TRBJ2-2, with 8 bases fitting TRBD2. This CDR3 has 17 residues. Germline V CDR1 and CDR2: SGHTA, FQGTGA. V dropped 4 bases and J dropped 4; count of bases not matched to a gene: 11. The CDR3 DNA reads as TGTGCCAGCAGCTCCTCGGGGTTGAGCGGGAGCACCGGGGAGCTGTTTTTT. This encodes CASSSSGLSGSTGELFF.

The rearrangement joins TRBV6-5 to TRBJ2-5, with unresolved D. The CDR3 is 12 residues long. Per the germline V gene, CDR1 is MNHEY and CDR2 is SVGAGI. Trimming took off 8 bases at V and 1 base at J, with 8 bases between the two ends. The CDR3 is CASRNSQETQYF. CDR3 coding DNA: TGTGCCAGCCGAAATTCCCAAGAGACCCAGTACTTC.

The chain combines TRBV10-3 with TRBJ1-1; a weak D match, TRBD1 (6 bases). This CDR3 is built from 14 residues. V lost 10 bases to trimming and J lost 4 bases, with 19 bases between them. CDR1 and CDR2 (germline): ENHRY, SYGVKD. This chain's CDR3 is CATTPRGIRTEAFF. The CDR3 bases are TGTGCCACCACCCCGAGGGGGATCCGCACTGAAGCTTTCTTT.